A single sample gave rise to the 7 T cell receptor beta chains below, sequenced in a study of OX40 agonist ivuxolimab in advanced cancers. The protocol was immunoSEQ multiplex PCR, while the TCRdb copy is restricted to in-frame clones and leaves out a portion. This table has around 70,000 clones, approximately 86% appearing once. The material sequenced was CD4+ or CD8+ T cells sorted from blood, taken in a trial of the OX40 agonist ivuxolimab. The source of these receptors is an adult with an advanced solid tumor such as melanoma, head and neck, liver or kidney cancer.

This rearrangement joins TRBV10-1 to TRBJ2-5; D may match TRBD1 or TRBD2 (5 bases each). The CDR3 consists of 18 residues. V lost 3 bases to trimming and J lost 7 bases, with 27 bases between them. Looked up from germline, CDR1 is WNHNN and CDR2 is SYGVQD (reference sequence). CDR3 in amino acids: CASSEGVGGRQREGTQYF. CDR3 in DNA: TGCGCCAGCAGTGAAGGGGTTGGCGGCCGGCAACGAGAGGGGACCCAGTACTTC.

This clone appeared once. The rearrangement uses TRBV7-6 and TRBJ1-4; the match to TRBD1 covers 9 bases. Germline trimming cut 5 bases from V and 5 bases from J; bases unmatched to any gene: 6. This CDR3 has 15 residues. Germline CDR1 reads SGHVS; CDR2 reads FNYEAQ. CDR3 protein: CASSEYRGRNEKLFF. The CDR3 bases are TGTGCCAGCAGCGAATACAGGGGGCGGAATGAAAAACTGTTTTTT. The variable domain in full, with the rest retrieved from reference TRBV7-6 and TRBJ1-4, is GAGVSQSPRYKVTKRGQDVALRCDPISGHVSLYWYRQALGQGPEFLTYFNYEAQQDKSGLPNDRFSAERPEGSISTLTIQRTEQRDSAMYRCASSEYRGRNEKLFFGSGTQLSVL.

This clone has more than one count but fewer than ten. The V gene is TRBV29-1, the J gene TRBJ2-3, with unresolved D. Germline CDR1 SQVTM, CDR2 ANQGSEA. The CDR3 has 15 amino acids. V lost 3 bases and J 2 bases, leaving 15 bases between the germline ends. CDR3 DNA: TGCAGCGTTGAGGCCGGTGTCGGGTACACAGATACGCAGTATTTT. It codes for CSVEAGVGYTDTQYF.

The CDR3 DNA reads TGTGCCAGTAGTATAGACATGATCGATGGCTACACCTTC. Translated, it gives CASSIDMIDGYTF. The chain combines TRBV19 with TRBJ1-2; no firm D call. CDR1 LNHDA and CDR2 SQIVND come from the germline V gene (reference sequence). Trimming removed 0 bases at V and 6 bases at J, with 8 bases between. This CDR3 has 13 residues.

The chain links TRBV6-1 to TRBJ2-7, with a weak D call TRBD1 (6 bases). With 5 bases removed from V and 4 bases from J, the gap between germline ends came to 9 bases. The CDR3 consists of 12 residues. Germline V gene sequence: CDR1 MNHNS, CDR2 SASEGT. CDR3 sequence: CASSKQGYEQYF. CDR3 bases: TGTGCCAGCAGTAAACAGGGATACGAGCAGTACTTC.

This chain links TRBV21-1 with TRBJ1-2. TRBV21-1 is noted as a pseudogene. The CDR3 is 16 residues long. This chain's CDR3 is CASSKRWQQANYGYTF. The CDR3 DNA reads TGTGCCAGCAGCAAACGGTGGCAGCAAGCTAACTATGGCTACACCTTC.

V is TRBV18 and J is TRBJ2-2; no definite D call. Germline CDR1 and CDR2: KGHSH and LQKENI. Between the trimmed V and J ends, which lost 1 base and 6 bases, there was a span of 6 bases. This CDR3 is 13 amino acids long. The CDR3 sequence is CASSPREAGELFF. The CDR3 nucleotides are TGTGCCAGCTCACCACGGGAAGCCGGGGAGCTGTTTTTT.